The clone carrying this T cell receptor beta chain was picked up a small number of times. The sample originates from a study of identical twins. Each CDR3 protein is one row after TCRdb ran MiXCR on the 5' RACE reads. The table has roughly 750,000 distinct CDR3 sequences, approximately 21% seen once. Per the germline V gene, CDR1 is MGHRA and CDR2 is YSYEKL. This CDR3 has 17 amino acids. V lost 4 bases and J 5 bases, leaving 20 bases between the germline ends. This sample was also put to use in a study of T cells expressing NK-cell markers.

This chain joins TRBV4-1 and TRBJ2-2, with a possible D match to TRBD1 (5 bases). This receptor was identified in a woman between 18 and 29 years old in good health. The sequenced sample consisted of PBMCs. The CDR3, as DNA: TGCGCCAGCAGCCCCCGAATTCAACAGGATGGAACCGGGGAGCTGTTTTTT. It codes for CASSPRIQQDGTGELFF.